The T cell receptor beta chain described here comes from a study of T cells in Graves' hyperthyroidism and ophthalmopathy. General study findings and limits: Expanded thyroid clonotypes (above 0.001) were mostly also found in blood.

This clonotype was seen at least ten times. Its antigen is as yet unknown. The V gene end was trimmed by 2 bases and the J gene end by 6 bases; junction bases not matched to a gene: 7. The CDR3 consists of 16 residues. The V gene's germline CDR1 is SGHTA and CDR2 FQGNSA. What was amplified from RNA transcripts were TCR beta CDR3 regions. TCR CDR3 underwent first-round RT-PCR with the HTBI primer set. TCRdb independently ran MiXCR on the multiplex PCR reads; one entry per CDR3 protein. The sample carries approximately 400,000 distinct CDR3 sequences, roughly 13% recorded once. J is TRBJ2-3 and V is TRBV7-2; 11 nucleotides align to TRBD2. The receptor comes from a young man with Graves' hyperthyroidism that later progressed to Graves' ophthalmopathy. The sequencing input was blood. CDR3 residues: CASSLFFSGGADTQYF. The CDR3 DNA is TGTGCCAGCAGCTTATTTTTTAGCGGGGGGGCCGATACGCAGTATTTT.